These T cell receptor beta chains were read from a single sample in a study of cytomegalovirus exposure and HLA in healthy donors. Sequencing used immunoSEQ multiplex PCR; TCRdb keeps in-frame clones, though not all of them. The data contain about 140,000 clones, approximately 78% of them singletons. Sequenced: PBMCs. The source of these receptors is a female donor in good health and CMV-seronegative. CDR3s include the opening cysteine and the closing phenylalanine or tryptophan. The order of the fields is CDR3 protein, CDR3 DNA, V gene, D gene, J gene, clone size. D genes are given only for firm matches. Only part of the rows carry a size: once, few, many, or a class if the clone is expanded.

cdr3_aa: CASSILMSSNQPQHF
cdr3_nt: TGTGCCAGTAGTATCTTAATGTCTAGCAATCAGCCCCAGCATTTT
v_call: TRBV19
d_call: NA
j_call: TRBJ1-5
clone_size: NA

cdr3_aa: CASSLVLAGAMGLSTDTQYF
cdr3_nt: TGCGCCAGCAGCTTGGTGCTAGCGGGAGCGATGGGTCTAAGTACAGATACGCAGTATTTT
v_call: TRBV5-1
d_call: TRBD2
j_call: TRBJ2-3
clone_size: NA

cdr3_aa: CASSVGQGPGYGYTF
cdr3_nt: TGTGCCAGCAGCGTAGGGCAGGGCCCCGGCTATGGCTACACCTTC
v_call: TRBV9
d_call: NA
j_call: TRBJ1-2
clone_size: NA

cdr3_aa: CASSPLAGRGTGELFF
cdr3_nt: TGTGCCAGCAGCCCCCTAGCGGGACGGGGCACCGGGGAGCTGTTTTTT
v_call: TRBV7-8
d_call: TRBD2
j_call: TRBJ2-2
clone_size: NA

cdr3_aa: CASNNRGANSPLHF
cdr3_nt: TGTGCCAGCAATAACAGGGGTGCGAATTCACCCCTCCACTTT
v_call: TRBV6-1
d_call: TRBD1
j_call: TRBJ1-6
clone_size: once

cdr3_aa: CASSDPAGVSGGAEETQYF
cdr3_nt: TGCGCCAGCAGTGACCCCGCAGGTGTGAGCGGGGGGGCAGAGGAGACCCAGTACTTC
v_call: TRBV10-2
d_call: TRBD2
j_call: TRBJ2-5
clone_size: few

cdr3_aa: CASSPTGWSTDTQYF
cdr3_nt: TGTGCCAGCAGCCCGACAGGCTGGAGCACAGATACGCAGTATTTT
v_call: TRBV11-1
d_call: NA
j_call: TRBJ2-3
clone_size: NA

cdr3_aa: CASSTSLGDTQYF
cdr3_nt: TGTGCCAGCAGCACATCGCTAGGAGATACGCAGTATTTT
v_call: TRBV9
d_call: NA
j_call: TRBJ2-3
clone_size: NA

cdr3_aa: CASSQDRSSSSTDTQYF
cdr3_nt: TGCGCCAGCAGCCAAGATAGAAGCTCATCTAGCACAGATACGCAGTATTTT
v_call: TRBV4-1
d_call: NA
j_call: TRBJ2-3
clone_size: NA

cdr3_aa: CASSKLWGLADYTQYF
cdr3_nt: TGTGCCAGCAGCAAACTGTGGGGACTAGCGGACTATACGCAGTATTTT
v_call: TRBV28
d_call: TRBD2
j_call: TRBJ2-3
clone_size: NA

cdr3_aa: CASSLTSAAYEQYF
cdr3_nt: TGTGCCAGCAGCCTCACTAGCGCTGCCTACGAGCAGTACTTC
v_call: TRBV7-9
d_call: TRBD2
j_call: TRBJ2-7
clone_size: NA

cdr3_aa: CASMKRNEQFF
cdr3_nt: TGTGCCAGCATGAAGAGGAATGAGCAGTTCTTC
v_call: TRBV7-3
d_call: NA
j_call: TRBJ2-1
clone_size: NA

cdr3_aa: CATSVEPFRAQETQYF
cdr3_nt: TGTGCCACCAGCGTAGAACCCTTCCGCGCCCAAGAGACCCAGTACTTC
v_call: TRBV15
d_call: NA
j_call: TRBJ2-5
clone_size: NA

cdr3_aa: CASSYWGHVNEQFF
cdr3_nt: TGTGCCAGCAGCTATTGGGGGCACGTCAATGAGCAGTTCTTC
v_call: TRBV5-6
d_call: NA
j_call: TRBJ2-1
clone_size: few

cdr3_aa: CASSLQINTGELFF
cdr3_nt: TGTGCCAGCAGCTTACAGATAAACACCGGGGAGCTGTTTTTT
v_call: TRBV7-8
d_call: NA
j_call: TRBJ2-2
clone_size: NA

cdr3_aa: CASSWGGRVGTDTQYF
cdr3_nt: TGTGCCAGCAGCTGGGGGGGCAGGGTAGGTACAGATACGCAGTATTTT
v_call: TRBV5-4
d_call: NA
j_call: TRBJ2-3
clone_size: NA

cdr3_aa: CASSLDYSFREQYF
cdr3_nt: TGTGCCAGCAGCTTAGACTATAGCTTTCGCGAGCAGTACTTC
v_call: TRBV7-9
d_call: NA
j_call: TRBJ2-7
clone_size: NA

cdr3_aa: CASSARGTGYGYTF
cdr3_nt: TGTGCCAGCAGCGCGAGGGGGACAGGGTATGGCTACACCTTC
v_call: TRBV9
d_call: TRBD1
j_call: TRBJ1-2
clone_size: NA

cdr3_aa: CASSPGGGNLEAFF
cdr3_nt: TGTGCCAGCAGCCCCGGCGGAGGGAATCTTGAAGCTTTCTTT
v_call: TRBV7-9
d_call: NA
j_call: TRBJ1-1
clone_size: few

cdr3_aa: CASTPTRDTKETQYF
cdr3_nt: TGTGCCAGCACTCCGACGAGGGACACCAAAGAGACCCAGTACTTC
v_call: TRBV28
d_call: NA
j_call: TRBJ2-5
clone_size: NA

cdr3_aa: CASKRTGTSYEQYF
cdr3_nt: TGTGCCAGCAAACGGACAGGGACCTCCTACGAGCAGTACTTC
v_call: TRBV27
d_call: TRBD1
j_call: TRBJ2-7
clone_size: once

cdr3_aa: CASSQVGGEISNQPQHF
cdr3_nt: TGTGCCAGCAGCCAAGTTGGAGGGGAAATAAGCAATCAGCCCCAGCATTTT
v_call: TRBV14
d_call: NA
j_call: TRBJ1-5
clone_size: NA

cdr3_aa: CASSIGTGGEKLFF
cdr3_nt: TGTGCCAGTAGTATTGGGACAGGGGGTGAAAAACTGTTTTTT
v_call: TRBV19
d_call: TRBD1
j_call: TRBJ1-4
clone_size: NA

cdr3_aa: CASSHAQTGPSTDTQYF
cdr3_nt: TGCGCCAGCAGCCATGCACAGACAGGGCCTAGCACAGATACGCAGTATTTT
v_call: TRBV4-1
d_call: TRBD1
j_call: TRBJ2-3
clone_size: NA

cdr3_aa: CASSSTGKNIQYF
cdr3_nt: TGTGCCAGCAGCTCGACAGGGAAAAACATTCAGTACTTC
v_call: TRBV5-4
d_call: TRBD1
j_call: TRBJ2-4
clone_size: NA

cdr3_aa: CASSPRGGRVPYEQYF
cdr3_nt: TGCGCCAGCAGCCCCAGGGGCGGGAGGGTCCCCTACGAGCAGTACTTC
v_call: TRBV5-1
d_call: TRBD2
j_call: TRBJ2-7
clone_size: NA

cdr3_aa: CASSEAGESTEAFF
cdr3_nt: TGTGCCAGCAGTGAGGCGGGGGAGAGCACTGAAGCTTTCTTT
v_call: TRBV6-1
d_call: NA
j_call: TRBJ1-1
clone_size: NA

cdr3_aa: CASRQSGGETQYF
cdr3_nt: TGTGCCAGCAGACAATCGGGGGGGGAGACCCAGTACTTC
v_call: TRBV28
d_call: TRBD2
j_call: TRBJ2-5
clone_size: NA

cdr3_aa: CAISGTDYGYTF
cdr3_nt: TGTGCCATCAGTGGGACAGACTATGGCTACACCTTC
v_call: TRBV10-3
d_call: NA
j_call: TRBJ1-2
clone_size: few

cdr3_aa: CASRADKSSGRRTYEQYF
cdr3_nt: TGTGCCAGCAGGGCGGACAAGTCTAGCGGGAGACGTACCTACGAGCAGTACTTC
v_call: TRBV28
d_call: TRBD2
j_call: TRBJ2-7
clone_size: NA

cdr3_aa: CASSRSGGGTYTGELFF
cdr3_nt: TGTGCCAGCAGCAGGTCCGGCGGGGGGACGTACACCGGGGAGCTGTTTTTT
v_call: TRBV21-1
d_call: NA
j_call: TRBJ2-2
clone_size: NA

cdr3_aa: CASSSTGTMNTEAFF
cdr3_nt: TGTGCCAGCAGCTCTACAGGGACCATGAACACTGAAGCTTTCTTT
v_call: TRBV7-8
d_call: NA
j_call: TRBJ1-1
clone_size: NA

cdr3_aa: CSSSPISYEQYF
cdr3_nt: TGTTCCAGCAGCCCTATCTCCTACGAGCAGTACTTC
v_call: TRBV7-9
d_call: NA
j_call: TRBJ2-7
clone_size: NA

cdr3_aa: CASSDRDNSYNEQFF
cdr3_nt: TGTGCCAGCAGTGACCGGGACAACTCCTACAATGAGCAGTTCTTC
v_call: TRBV7-9
d_call: NA
j_call: TRBJ2-1
clone_size: NA

cdr3_aa: CASSLVGRGSSYEQYF
cdr3_nt: TGTGCCAGCAGCTTAGTGGGGCGGGGAAGCTCCTACGAGCAGTACTTC
v_call: TRBV7-6
d_call: NA
j_call: TRBJ2-7
clone_size: NA

cdr3_aa: CASNRNRGNTEAFF
cdr3_nt: TGTGCCAGCAACAGAAACAGGGGTAACACTGAAGCTTTCTTT
v_call: TRBV28
d_call: TRBD1
j_call: TRBJ1-1
clone_size: few

cdr3_aa: CASSTRDRGLGEQYF
cdr3_nt: TGTGCCAGCAGTACCCGGGACAGGGGGCTGGGCGAGCAGTACTTC
v_call: TRBV7-8
d_call: TRBD1
j_call: TRBJ2-7
clone_size: NA

cdr3_aa: CASSLGAFWDTEAFF
cdr3_nt: TGTGCCAGCAGTTTAGGGGCCTTCTGGGACACTGAAGCTTTCTTT
v_call: TRBV27
d_call: NA
j_call: TRBJ1-1
clone_size: NA

cdr3_aa: CASRGGLAGAGNEQFF
cdr3_nt: TGTGCCAGCAGGGGGGGACTAGCGGGAGCTGGAAATGAGCAGTTCTTC
v_call: TRBV2
d_call: TRBD2
j_call: TRBJ2-1
clone_size: NA